Below are 29 T cell receptor beta chains sequenced from a single sample in a study of shared clonotypes between healthy human individuals. Produced via immunoSEQ multiplex PCR; TCRdb's table is partial and in-frame only. The table includes roughly 2 million clones, roughly 95% detected once. The sequenced material came from naive CD4+ T cells sorted from blood. Subset of the sample: CD45RA+ positively selected. The receptors here all came from a man aged 18 to 30 in good health.

Of note for this clone: Mismatch with germline at one junction end may stem from a read error. The rearrangement uses TRBV7-7 and TRBJ2-5; D possibly corresponds to TRBD2 (5 bases). CDR1 is SSHAT, CDR2 FNYEAQ, per germline (reference sequence). This CDR3 comprises 13 residues. CDR3 loop: CASSEGPESTQYF. For the CDR3, the DNA is TGTGCTAGCAGCGAGGGCCCCGAGTCTACCCAGTACTTC. The full variable domain, rest sourced from reference TRBV7-7 and TRBJ2-5, is GAGVSQSPRYKVTKRGQDVTLRCDPISSHATLYWYQQALGQGPEFLTYFNYEAQPDKSGLPSDRFSAERPEGSISTLTIQRTEQRDSAMYRCASSEGPESTQYFGPGTRLLVL.

The chain employs TRBV7-2 and TRBJ1-2; D unclear. The V end was cut by 5 bases, the J end by 5 bases, with 15 bases between. The germline gives CDR1 SGHTA, CDR2 FQGNSA. The CDR3 has 14 amino acids. CDR3 sequence (DNA): TGTGCCAGCAGCACCCGAGCAGCAAGGTATGGCTACACCTTC. Its protein is CASSTRAARYGYTF. The full variable domain, rest sourced from reference TRBV7-2 and TRBJ1-2, is GAGVSQSPSNKVTEKGKDVELRCDPISGHTALYWYRQSLGQGLEFLIYFQGNSAPDKSGLPSDRFSAERTGGSVSTLTIQRTQQEDSAVYLCASSTRAARYGYTFGSGTRLTVV.

The J gene is TRBJ2-7, the V gene TRBV7-2; D unresolved. The CDR3 runs to 15 residues. The V gene lost 0 bases and the J gene lost 7 bases, with 16 bases spanning the gap. Germline CDR1 and CDR2: SGHTA and FQGNSA. This CDR3 reads CASSLAFGNSGEQYF. The CDR3 DNA is TGTGCCAGCAGCTTAGCGTTTGGGAACTCTGGGGAGCAGTACTTC.

The rearrangement links TRBV5-4 to TRBJ2-7; either TRBD1 or TRBD2 may supply D (6 bases each). Looked up from germline, CDR1 is SGHNT and CDR2 is YYREEE (reference sequence). This CDR3 region has 15 residues. Between the trimmed V and J ends, which lost 0 bases and 4 bases, there was a span of 14 bases. CDR3 region: CASSLGGGQFYEQYF. CDR3 coding DNA: TGTGCCAGCAGCTTGGGTGGGGGGCAGTTTTACGAGCAGTACTTC.

The rearrangement links TRBV5-1 to TRBJ2-1; 13 positions match TRBD2. Trimming removed 5 bases from V and 4 bases from J; junction bases left unmatched: 6. The V gene's germline CDR1 is SGHRS and CDR2 YFSETQ. CDR3 length: 16 residues. CDR3 in DNA: TGCGCCAGCAGGGGAGGACTAGCGGGGGAGTACAATGAGCAGTTCTTC. Its protein product is CASRGGLAGEYNEQFF. Combining the CDR3 with reference TRBV5-1 and TRBJ2-1 gives the whole variable domain KAGVTQTPRYLIKTRGQQVTLSCSPISGHRSVSWYQQTPGQGLQFLFEYFSETQRNKGNFPGRFSGRQFSNSRSEMNVSTLELGDSALYLCASRGGLAGEYNEQFFGPGTRLTVL.

This clone showed up just once. The chain joins TRBV27 to TRBJ2-5, with TRBD2 matching 11 bases. With 4 bases clipped from V and 5 bases from J, the junction kept 6 bases outside the gene matches. From germline, CDR1 is MNHEY and CDR2 SMNVEV (reference sequence). CDR3 size: 15 residues. CDR3: CASSSLTSGAETQYF. DNA for the CDR3: TGTGCCAGCAGTTCGTTGACTAGCGGGGCGGAGACCCAGTACTTC.

CDR3 DNA: TGTGCCCTGCGTCGGGGGGCTAATTCACCCCTCCACTTT. It encodes CALRRGANSPLHF. The J gene is TRBJ1-6, the V gene TRBV10-3, with D possibly TRBD1 on 6 matching bases. Trimming took off 11 bases at V and 6 bases at J, with 14 bases between the two ends. This CDR3 is built from 13 residues. The germline V gene encodes CDR1 ENHRY and CDR2 SYGVKD.

With regard to this clone: The sample holds other DNA sequences that translate to the same CDR3. The rearrangement uses TRBV7-2 and TRBJ2-2, with a weak D call TRBD2 (5 bases). Between the trimmed V and J ends, which lost 3 bases and 6 bases, there was a span of 8 bases. Germline V gene data show CDR1 as SGHTA and CDR2 as FQGNSA. There are 13 residues in the CDR3. The CDR3: CASSFGRAGELFF. CDR3 nucleotides: TGTGCCAGCAGCTTTGGGAGAGCCGGGGAGCTGTTTTTT.

Comments on this clone: This sample also contains other DNA sequences that code for the same CDR3. The chain links TRBV10-3 to TRBJ1-2, with D tentatively TRBD1 (6 bases). V was shortened by 0 bases and J by 4 bases, with 6 bases between the two germline ends. The germline V gene has CDR1 ENHRY and CDR2 SYGVKD. CDR3 size: 13 residues. CDR3 sequence (DNA): TGTGCCATCAGTGAGTCAGGGGGCTATGGCTACACCTTC. This encodes CAISESGGYGYTF.

V gene TRBV6-5 combines with J gene TRBJ2-3; D call uncertain. CDR3 length: 15 residues. The V gene's germline CDR1 is MNHEY and CDR2 SVGAGI. Deletions cut 2 bases from V and 0 bases from J, with 9 bases between. CDR3 protein: CASSYGQASTDTQYF. DNA of the CDR3: TGTGCCAGCAGTTACGGGCAGGCTAGCACAGATACGCAGTATTTT.

The chain joins TRBV7-9 to TRBJ1-2; D is ambiguous. Trimming left V 5 bases short and J 3 bases short, with 10 bases between. CDR3 length equals 13 residues. Germline-derived CDR1 and CDR2 are SEHNR and FQNEAQ (reference sequence). The CDR3 is CASSVSTDYGYTF. DNA of the CDR3: TGTGCCAGCAGCGTTTCAACGGACTATGGCTACACCTTC.

This clone was picked up one time. V is TRBV2 and J is TRBJ2-7; TRBD2 agrees at 8 bases. Germline assignment: CDR1 SNHLY and CDR2 FYNNEI. The CDR3 is 15 amino acids. The V segment lost 4 bases and the J segment 6 bases; nucleotides outside the gene matches: 11. The CDR3 protein is CASSGRAGATSEQYF. CDR3 sequence (DNA): TGTGCCAGCAGTGGGCGAGCGGGAGCGACCTCCGAGCAGTACTTC. The full variable domain, its missing parts supplied by reference TRBV2 and TRBJ2-7, is EPEVTQTPSHQVTQMGQEVILRCVPISNHLYFYWYRQILGQKVEFLVSFYNNEISEKSEIFDDQFSVERPDGSNFTLKIRSTKLEDSAMYFCASSGRAGATSEQYFGPGTRLTVT.

The chain carries TRBV6-1 and TRBJ2-2; tentatively, D is TRBD2 (6 bases). This CDR3 is 14 amino acids long. Germline V lookup: CDR1 MNHNS, CDR2 SASEGT. V lost 6 bases and J lost 1, with 9 bases in between. DNA of the CDR3: TGTGCCAGCAGACCGGGACTGAACACCGGGGAGCTGTTTTTT. Translation: CASRPGLNTGELFF.

This clone was picked up one time. The chain employs TRBV11-2 and TRBJ2-7; 11 nucleotides align to TRBD2. The ends lost 1 base at V and 4 bases at J; junction bases unmatched: 9. Germline CDR1 is SGHAT and CDR2 is FQNNGV. This CDR3 spans 17 amino acids. For the CDR3, the DNA is TGTGCCAGCAGCTTAGCGTCTGCTAGCGGGGGGTGGTACGAGCAGTACTTC. This sequence encodes CASSLASASGGWYEQYF.

This clone was recorded only once. This chain joins TRBV6-5 and TRBJ2-7; D is perhaps TRBD1 (6 bases). The V and J ends lost 1 base and 0 bases respectively, with 13 bases between them. The CDR3 runs to 16 residues. Germline-derived CDR1 and CDR2 are MNHEY and SVGAGI. The CDR3 loop is CASSYLGQPSSYEQYF. CDR3 nucleotide sequence: TGTGCCAGCAGTTACTTAGGACAGCCCAGCTCCTACGAGCAGTACTTC.

The V call is TRBV28, the J call TRBJ1-2; D is possibly TRBD1 (5 bases). CDR3 size: 14 residues. Germline V gene data show CDR1 as MDHEN and CDR2 as SYDVKM. Trimming left V 5 bases short and J 8 bases short, with 18 bases between. CDR3 residues: CASSPPWGPDGYTF. The CDR3 DNA reads as TGTGCCAGCAGTCCCCCTTGGGGCCCGGACGGCTACACCTTC.

The chain uses TRBV10-1 and TRBJ2-3; unclear D gene. Deletions cut 0 bases from V and 4 bases from J, with 5 bases between. This CDR3 has 13 residues. Germline CDR1 reads WNHNN; CDR2 reads SYGVQD (reference sequence). CDR3 sequence: CASSESSADTQYF. In nucleotides, the CDR3 is TGCGCCAGCAGTGAGTCTTCGGCAGATACGCAGTATTTT.

This clone was seen just once. The rearrangement joins TRBV7-2 to TRBJ1-4; 8 bases fit TRBD1. The V gene end was trimmed by 1 base and the J gene end by 0 bases; junction bases not matched to a gene: 4. The CDR3 extends over 17 amino acids. CDR1 and CDR2 (germline): SGHTA, FQGNSA. The CDR3 DNA is TGTGCCAGCAGCTTAGGTGACAGGGGTGCAACTAATGAAAAACTGTTTTTT. Encoded protein: CASSLGDRGATNEKLFF.

V gene TRBV5-8 combines with J gene TRBJ2-3; TRBD2 matches at 15 bases. Trimming cost V 3 bases and J 2 bases; bases outside gene matches: 7. This CDR3 is 18 amino acids long. From germline, CDR1 is SGHTS and CDR2 YDEGEE. In DNA, the CDR3 is TGTGCCAGCAGCTGGGGACTAGCGGGAGGCTCCCCCACAGATACGCAGTATTTT. It yields the protein CASSWGLAGGSPTDTQYF.

V usage is TRBV6-6 and J usage is TRBJ1-6; 7 nucleotides line up with TRBD1. Germline CDR1 MNHNY, CDR2 SVGAGI (reference sequence). Trimming cost V 6 bases and J 7 bases; bases outside gene matches: 9. This CDR3 is 15 amino acids long. The CDR3 DNA sequence: TGTGCCAGCAGGCCCGGGACCAGGGGGAATTCACCCCTCCACTTT. As protein: CASRPGTRGNSPLHF.

V is TRBV5-1 and J is TRBJ2-3; 8 positions agree with TRBD1. This CDR3 region has 18 residues. The V gene's germline CDR1 is SGHRS and CDR2 YFSETQ. J lost 5 bases, V lost 4 bases, and 18 bases had no gene match. CDR3 residues: CASSVCKEDRELGDTQYF. The CDR3 DNA follows: TGCGCCAGCAGCGTATGTAAGGAGGACAGGGAGTTGGGAGATACGCAGTATTTT.

The V call is TRBV6-6, the J call TRBJ2-7; unclear D gene. V lost 6 bases and J lost 1, with 13 bases in between. Germline lookup yields CDR1 MNHNY and CDR2 SVGAGI (reference sequence). This CDR3 is built from 14 residues. The CDR3 coding sequence is TGTGCCAGCAGACCCGACTGGTTTTCCTACGAGCAGTACTTC. Protein product: CASRPDWFSYEQYF.

As for this clone: Other DNA variants within this sample encode the same CDR3. The V call is TRBV18, the J call TRBJ1-1; TRBD1 might be the D (5 bases). The CDR3 is 14 residues long. V shed 2 bases and J shed 4 bases, with 11 bases lying between them. Germline V CDR1 and CDR2: KGHSH, LQKENI. CDR3 loop: CASSPSGGTTEAFF. DNA of the CDR3: TGTGCCAGCTCACCAAGCGGGGGAACCACTGAAGCTTTCTTT.

This rearrangement joins TRBV7-2 to TRBJ2-7; D unclear. The germline V gene encodes CDR1 SGHTA and CDR2 FQGNSA. There are 15 residues in the CDR3. Trimming stripped 5 bases from V and 0 bases from J, with 14 bases between. CDR3 sequence (DNA): TGTGCCAGCAGCCGCGATGGGGTTAGCTCCTACGAGCAGTACTTC. As protein: CASSRDGVSSYEQYF.

This clone was seen once. The V gene is TRBV29-1, the J gene TRBJ1-4; D not certain. The V end was cut by 4 bases, the J end by 8 bases, with 8 bases between. Germline CDR1 SQVTM, CDR2 ANQGSEA. CDR3 length: 11 amino acids. CDR3 sequence: CSVAVEEKLFF. CDR3 nucleotides: TGCAGCGTTGCGGTTGAGGAAAAACTGTTTTTT.

The chain carries TRBV14 and TRBJ2-7; no clear D. Germline CDR1 and CDR2: SGHDN and FVKESK. The CDR3 extends over 11 amino acids. The V end lost 1 base, the J end lost 6 bases, and 4 bases lay between the germline ends. CDR3 in amino acids: CASSQAAEQYF. In nucleotides, the CDR3 is TGTGCCAGCAGCCAAGCAGCCGAGCAGTACTTC. The whole variable domain, filled in from reference TRBV14 and TRBJ2-7, reads EAGVTQFPSHSVIEKGQTVTLRCDPISGHDNLYWYRRVMGKEIKFLLHFVKESKQDESGMPNNRFLAERTGGTYSTLKVQPAELEDSGVYFCASSQAAEQYFGPGTRLTVT.

In this sample, this clone turned up once. This chain joins TRBV5-1 and TRBJ2-5; D is ambiguous. The V end lost 2 bases, the J end lost 1 base, and 9 bases lay between the germline ends. Germline values: CDR1 SGHRS, CDR2 YFSETQ. This CDR3 contains 14 residues. This chain's CDR3 is CASSFGPTQETQYF. In DNA form, the CDR3 reads TGCGCCAGCAGCTTCGGACCCACCCAAGAGACCCAGTACTTC.

The chain uses TRBV30 and TRBJ1-2, with 8 bases fitting TRBD1. The CDR3 has 17 residues. The ends lost 1 base at V and 2 bases at J; junction bases unmatched: 12. Germline-derived CDR1 and CDR2 are GTSNPN and SVGIG (reference sequence). The CDR3: CAWSGGQGAKFNYGYTF. DNA of the CDR3: TGTGCCTGGAGTGGGGGGCAGGGGGCCAAATTCAACTATGGCTACACCTTC.

The chain uses TRBV6-1 and TRBJ1-5; tentatively, D is TRBD1 (5 bases). Between the trimmed V and J ends, which lost 7 bases and 4 bases, there was a span of 17 bases. The CDR3 is made up of 15 amino acids. Germline-derived CDR1 and CDR2 are MNHNS and SASEGT. The CDR3 bases are TGTGCCAGCACCGATTGGGGGGGTAAGAATCAGCCCCAGCATTTT. Translation gives CASTDWGGKNQPQHF.